This T cell receptor (beta chain) was sequenced during a study of cytomegalovirus exposure and HLA in healthy donors. 60 Vbeta and 13 Jbeta primers were used in PCR. The method was immunoSEQ multiplex PCR; TCRdb's version includes in-frame clones alone and lacks a portion of them. Of some 70,000 clones detected, under 85% appear once; the ten largest clones hold 4% to 5.5%. Germline trimming cut 0 bases from V and 7 bases from J; bases unmatched to any gene: 9. Germline V gives CDR1 MGHRA, CDR2 YSYEKL. The CDR3 covers 16 residues. The V and J genes are TRBV4-1 and TRBJ2-5; 9 positions agree with TRBD2. The TCR was taken from a male donor in good health and CMV-seropositive. Material for sequencing was PBMCs. This CDR3 reads CASSQDVAGGLGTQYF. The CDR3 DNA sequence: TGCGCCAGCAGCCAAGACGTCGCGGGGGGGCTGGGGACCCAGTACTTC.